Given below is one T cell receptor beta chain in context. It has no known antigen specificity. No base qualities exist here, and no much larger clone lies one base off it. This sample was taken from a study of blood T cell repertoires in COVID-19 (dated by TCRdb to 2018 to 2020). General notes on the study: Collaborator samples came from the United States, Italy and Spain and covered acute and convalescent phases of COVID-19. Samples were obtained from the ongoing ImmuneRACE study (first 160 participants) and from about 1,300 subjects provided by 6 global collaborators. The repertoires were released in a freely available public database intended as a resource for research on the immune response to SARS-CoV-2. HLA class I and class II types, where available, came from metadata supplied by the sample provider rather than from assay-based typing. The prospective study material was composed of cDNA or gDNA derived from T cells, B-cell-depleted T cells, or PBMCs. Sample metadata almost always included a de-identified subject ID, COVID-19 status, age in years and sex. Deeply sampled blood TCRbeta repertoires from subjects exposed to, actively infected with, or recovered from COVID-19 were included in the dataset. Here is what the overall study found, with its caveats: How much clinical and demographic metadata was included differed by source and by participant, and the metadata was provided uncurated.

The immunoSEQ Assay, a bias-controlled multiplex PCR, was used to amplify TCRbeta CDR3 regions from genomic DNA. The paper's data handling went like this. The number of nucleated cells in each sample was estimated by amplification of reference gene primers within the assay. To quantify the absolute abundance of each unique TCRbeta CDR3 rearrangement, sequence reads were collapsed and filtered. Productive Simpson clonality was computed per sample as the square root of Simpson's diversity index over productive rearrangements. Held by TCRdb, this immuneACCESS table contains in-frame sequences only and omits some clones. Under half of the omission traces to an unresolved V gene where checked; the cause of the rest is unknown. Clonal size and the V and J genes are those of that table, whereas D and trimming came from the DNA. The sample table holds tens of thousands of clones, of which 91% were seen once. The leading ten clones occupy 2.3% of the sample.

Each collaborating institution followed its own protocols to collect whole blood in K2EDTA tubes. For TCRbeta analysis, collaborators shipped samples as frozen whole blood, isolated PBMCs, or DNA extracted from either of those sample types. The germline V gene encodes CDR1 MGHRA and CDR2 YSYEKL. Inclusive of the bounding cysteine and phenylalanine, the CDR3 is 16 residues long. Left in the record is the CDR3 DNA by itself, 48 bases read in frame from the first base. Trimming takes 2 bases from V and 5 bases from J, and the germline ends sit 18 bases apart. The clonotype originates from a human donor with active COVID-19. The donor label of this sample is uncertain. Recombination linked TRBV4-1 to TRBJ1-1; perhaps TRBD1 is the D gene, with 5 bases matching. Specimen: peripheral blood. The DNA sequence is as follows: TGCGCCAGCAGCCAAAGAATATTCCAGGGAAGGACTGAAGCTTTCTTT. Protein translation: CASSQRIFQGRTEAFF.